The table lists the clone carrying this T cell receptor beta chain with a few counts. Its antigen is as yet unknown. The sample is drawn from a study of PD-1 blockade in classical Hodgkin lymphoma. About the study: Patients were infused with nivolumab 3 mg/kg every 2 weeks.

Some clones are missing from TCRdb's copy, which holds only in-frame ones; the method was immunoSEQ multiplex PCR. The sample carries thousands of clones, roughly 67% recorded once. Sample time point: cycle 4 day 1 (C4D1), after 6 weeks of nivolumab. Each of the patients experienced relapse following autologous stem cell transplantation, and their brentuximab vedotin exposure differed. Whole-study results and caveats: It was among complete responders that baseline diversity resembled that of newly diagnosed patients. Why the repertoires differ is still unclear, perhaps disease activity or prior therapy. Reports indicated that newly diagnosed patients had lower baseline TCR diversity than healthy donors did.

Germline assignment: CDR1 SGDLS and CDR2 YYNGEE. Trimming removed 3 bases at V and 2 bases at J, with 7 bases between. The CDR3 is made up of 13 amino acids. The material sequenced was peripheral blood mononuclear cells (PBMCs), taken before the fourth cycle of nivolumab. The TCR was taken from a human donor with classical Hodgkin lymphoma. The chain couples TRBV9 to TRBJ2-3; D is unclear. The CDR3 here is CASSGGSTDTQYF. CDR3 nucleotides: TGTGCCAGCAGCGGGGGTTCCACAGATACGCAGTATTTT.